Listed below are T cell receptor beta chains from one sample, sequenced in a study of blood T cell repertoires in COVID-19. Some clones are missing from TCRdb's copy, which holds only in-frame ones; the method was immunoSEQ multiplex PCR. The table records some 530,000 clones, 88% of them present only once. Sequenced material: PBMCs or T cells enriched from blood (not recorded which). The receptors were sampled from a woman aged 55 to 70 who had recovered from COVID-19. Each CDR3 is given with its conserved first and last residue. The order of the fields is J gene, D gene, V gene, clone size, CDR3 protein, CDR3 DNA. A D gene is named only where the DNA matches it firmly. Size is stated for part of the rows, as once, few or many counts, or as a class when the clone is expanded.

>TRBJ1-1|-|TRBV6-5|-
CASSYSWGENTEAFF
TGTGCCAGCAGTTACTCGTGGGGGGAGAACACTGAAGCTTTCTTT
>TRBJ1-5|-|TRBV9|-
CASGPGGYSNQPQHF
TGTGCCAGCGGACCCGGAGGATATAGCAATCAGCCCCAGCATTTT
>TRBJ2-3|TRBD2|TRBV5-1|-
CASSLAGGPDTQYF
TGCGCCAGCTCCCTAGCGGGGGGGCCGGATACGCAGTATTTT
>TRBJ1-2|TRBD1|TRBV27|-
CASRSTGVGYTF
TGTGCCAGCAGAAGTACAGGGGTAGGCTACACCTTC
>TRBJ1-6|TRBD1|TRBV13|-
CASSLDRGISSPLHF
TGTGCCAGCAGCTTGGACAGGGGGATTAGTTCACCCCTCCACTTT
>TRBJ2-3|-|TRBV7-2|-
CASIPGASLPWGTDTQYF
TGTGCCAGCATCCCAGGGGCTAGCCTGCCCTGGGGCACAGATACGCAGTATTTT
>TRBJ2-5|-|TRBV29-1|-
CSLERGETQYF
TGCAGCTTAGAACGGGGTGAGACCCAGTACTTC
>TRBJ1-5|TRBD1|TRBV11-3|-
CASRFRDRPNQPQHF
TGTGCCAGCAGATTCCGGGACAGGCCCAATCAGCCCCAGCATTTT
>TRBJ2-3|-|TRBV4-1|-
CASSQGNLADTQYF
TGCGCCAGCAGCCAAGGGAACCTAGCAGATACGCAGTATTTT
>TRBJ2-5|TRBD1|TRBV2|once
CASTIQGEETQYF
TGTGCCAGCACAATACAGGGGGAGGAGACCCAGTACTTC
>TRBJ1-3|-|TRBV7-9|-
CASSLEAGLKSNTIYF
TGTGCCAGCAGCTTAGAAGCGGGCTTGAAGTCAAACACCATATATTTT
>TRBJ1-6|-|TRBV2|-
CASSEESSYNSPLHF
TGTGCCAGCAGTGAAGAGAGCTCCTATAATTCACCCCTCCACTTT
>TRBJ1-1|TRBD1|TRBV5-8|once
CASSLGQGRLVAFF
TGTGCCAGCAGCTTGGGACAGGGAAGACTTGTAGCTTTCTTT
>TRBJ2-7|TRBD2|TRBV11-2|-
CASSYSSGGAYEQYF
TGTGCCAGCAGCTACTCGAGCGGGGGGGCTTACGAGCAGTACTTC
>TRBJ2-2|-|TRBV24-1|-
CATGRTNTGELFF
TGTGCCACGGGGAGGACGAACACCGGGGAGCTGTTTTTT
>TRBJ1-2|-|TRBV5-1|-
CASSLSGGGYTF
TGCGCCAGCAGCTTGTCGGGAGGCGGCTACACCTTC
>TRBJ2-5|TRBD1|TRBV6-5|-
CASSRDRGETQYF
TGTGCCAGCAGTAGGGACAGGGGGGAGACCCAGTACTTC
>TRBJ1-2|TRBD1|TRBV11-3|-
CASSLLSIGTDNYGYTF
TGTGCCAGCAGCTTACTCTCTATCGGGACAGATAACTATGGCTACACCTTC
>TRBJ2-3|TRBD2|TRBV18|-
CASSSTLAGGKDTQYF
TGTGCCAGCTCATCCACACTAGCGGGGGGGAAGGATACGCAGTATTTT
>TRBJ1-6|-|TRBV11-2|-
CASSLVGVYSPLHF
TGTGCCAGCAGCTTAGTGGGAGTTTATTCACCCCTCCACTTT
>TRBJ1-6|TRBD1|TRBV19|-
CASSSPTGVRSPLHF
TGTGCCAGTAGTTCCCCGACAGGGGTGCGATCACCCCTCCACTTT
>TRBJ1-1|-|TRBV3-1/TRBV3-2|-
CASSQSDKSPKAFF
TGTGCCAGCAGCCAGAGCGATAAGTCCCCTAAAGCTTTCTTT
>TRBJ2-1|TRBD2|TRBV30|-
CAWSTSGGLYNEQFF
TGTGCCTGGAGTACTAGCGGGGGGCTCTACAATGAGCAGTTCTTC
>TRBJ1-5|TRBD1|TRBV7-2|-
CASSWDRGQPQHF
TGTGCCAGCAGCTGGGACAGGGGTCAGCCCCAGCATTTT
>TRBJ2-1|TRBD1|TRBV4-2|-
CASSRDGQGLFF
TGTGCCAGCAGCCGAGATGGACAGGGGCTGTTCTTC
>TRBJ1-2|-|TRBV27|-
CASSLSRFNYGYTF
TGTGCCAGCAGTTTAAGCAGGTTCAATTATGGCTACACCTTC
>TRBJ1-1|-|TRBV19|-
CASSIDSRDTEAFF
TGTGCCAGTAGTATAGATTCCCGGGACACTGAAGCTTTCTTT
>TRBJ1-2|-|TRBV28|-
CATLNYGYTF
TGTGCCACCCTAAACTATGGCTACACCTTC
>TRBJ1-6|TRBD1|TRBV5-8|-
CASSRRTGGGNSPLHF
TGTGCCAGCAGCCGACGGACAGGGGGCGGAAATTCACCCCTCCACTTT
>TRBJ1-6|TRBD1|TRBV11-2|few
CASSSQTGVGSPLHF
TGTGCCAGCAGCTCTCAGACAGGGGTGGGTTCACCCCTCCACTTT
>TRBJ2-5|-|TRBV12-5|-
CASGLVVFGTTFKETQYF
TGTGCTAGTGGTTTGGTCGTATTTGGAACGACTTTTAAGGAGACCCAGTACTTC
>TRBJ2-1|-|TRBV20-1|-
CSASGLTLPKDEQFF
TGCAGTGCTAGTGGACTCACCCTCCCTAAGGATGAGCAGTTCTTC
>TRBJ1-5|-|TRBV28|-
CASSLLTGFQPQHF
TGTGCCAGCAGTTTACTCACAGGGTTTCAGCCCCAGCATTTT
>TRBJ1-3|-|TRBV27|-
CASSPAGTDSGNTIYF
TGTGCCAGCAGCCCCGCGGGGACGGATTCTGGAAACACCATATATTTT
>TRBJ1-2|-|TRBV3-1/TRBV3-2|-
CASSLQGFYGYTF
TGTGCCAGCAGCTTACAGGGTTTCTATGGCTACACCTTC
>TRBJ2-6|TRBD1|TRBV19|-
CASSIDRAGANVLTF
TGTGCCAGTAGTATCGACAGGGCTGGGGCCAACGTCCTGACTTTC
>TRBJ1-2|TRBD1|TRBV3-1/TRBV3-2|-
CASSHLNSQGAGYTF
TGTGCCAGCAGCCATCTCAACAGCCAGGGGGCTGGCTACACCTTC
>TRBJ2-2|-|TRBV5-1|-
CASSLGRRDGELFF
TGCGCCAGCAGCCTGGGGAGGCGAGACGGGGAGCTGTTTTTT
>TRBJ1-1|TRBD1|TRBV3-1/TRBV3-2|-
CASSLHRGQTEAFF
TGTGCCAGCAGCCTACACAGGGGGCAGACTGAAGCTTTCTTT
>TRBJ1-5|-|TRBV6-1|-
CASSESSGLFTVGNQPQHF
TGTGCCAGCAGTGAATCCTCGGGGTTATTCACAGTTGGCAATCAGCCCCAGCATTTT
>TRBJ1-5|TRBD1|TRBV2|-
CASSQQGARQPQHF
TGTGCCAGCAGTCAACAGGGGGCCAGGCAGCCCCAGCATTTT